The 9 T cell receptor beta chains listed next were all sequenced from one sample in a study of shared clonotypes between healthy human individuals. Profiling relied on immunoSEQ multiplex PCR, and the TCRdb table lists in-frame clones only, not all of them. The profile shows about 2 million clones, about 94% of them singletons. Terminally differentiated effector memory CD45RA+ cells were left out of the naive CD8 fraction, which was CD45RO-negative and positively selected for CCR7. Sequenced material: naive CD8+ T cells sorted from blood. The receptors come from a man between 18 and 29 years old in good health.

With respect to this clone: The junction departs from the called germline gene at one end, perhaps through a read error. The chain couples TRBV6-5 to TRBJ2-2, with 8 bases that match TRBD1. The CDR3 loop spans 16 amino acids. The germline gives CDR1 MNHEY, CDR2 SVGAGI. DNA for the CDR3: TGTGCCAGCAGTAACTCGGACAGGGTCCACACCGGGGAGCTGTTTTTT. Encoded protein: CASSNSDRVHTGELFF.

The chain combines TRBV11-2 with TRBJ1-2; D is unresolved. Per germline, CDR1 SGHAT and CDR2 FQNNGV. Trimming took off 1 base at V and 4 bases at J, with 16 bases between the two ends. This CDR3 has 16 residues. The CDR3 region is CASSLVPVEGSYGYTF. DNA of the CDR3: TGTGCCAGCAGCTTAGTCCCGGTCGAGGGAAGCTATGGCTACACCTTC.

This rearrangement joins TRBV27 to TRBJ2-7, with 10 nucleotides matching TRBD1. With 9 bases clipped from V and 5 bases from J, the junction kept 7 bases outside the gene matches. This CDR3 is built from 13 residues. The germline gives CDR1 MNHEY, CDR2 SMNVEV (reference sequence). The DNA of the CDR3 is TGTGCCAGTACGGGACAGGGGACTAACGAGCAGTACTTC. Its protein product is CASTGQGTNEQYF.

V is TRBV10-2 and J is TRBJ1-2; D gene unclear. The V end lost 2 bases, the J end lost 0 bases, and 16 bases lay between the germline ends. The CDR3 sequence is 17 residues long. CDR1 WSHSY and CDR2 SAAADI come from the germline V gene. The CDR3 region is CASSELRLPDPNYGYTF. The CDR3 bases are TGCGCCAGCAGTGAGCTCAGGCTTCCAGACCCTAACTATGGCTACACCTTC.

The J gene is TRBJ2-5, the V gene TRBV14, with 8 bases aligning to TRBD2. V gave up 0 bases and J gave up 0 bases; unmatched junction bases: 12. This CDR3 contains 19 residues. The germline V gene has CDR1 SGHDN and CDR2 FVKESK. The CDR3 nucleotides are TGTGCCAGCAGCCAAGAAGTGGCGTCGCAGCGGGGGTACCAAGAGACCCAGTACTTC. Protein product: CASSQEVASQRGYQETQYF. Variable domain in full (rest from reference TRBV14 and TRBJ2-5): EAGVTQFPSHSVIEKGQTVTLRCDPISGHDNLYWYRRVMGKEIKFLLHFVKESKQDESGMPNNRFLAERTGGTYSTLKVQPAELEDSGVYFCASSQEVASQRGYQETQYFGPGTRLLVL.

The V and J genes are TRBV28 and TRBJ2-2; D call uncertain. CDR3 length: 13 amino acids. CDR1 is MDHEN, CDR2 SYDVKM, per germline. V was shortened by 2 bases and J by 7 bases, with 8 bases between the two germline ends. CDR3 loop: CASSLNRDGELFF. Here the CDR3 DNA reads TGTGCCAGCAGTTTAAATAGGGACGGGGAGCTGTTTTTT.

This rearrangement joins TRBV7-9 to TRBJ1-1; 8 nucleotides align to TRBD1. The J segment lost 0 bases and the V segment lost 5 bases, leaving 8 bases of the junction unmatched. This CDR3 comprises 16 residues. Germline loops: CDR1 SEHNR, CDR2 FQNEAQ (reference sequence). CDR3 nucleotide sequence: TGTGCCAGCAGCATACAGGGGGTACCTTTGAACACTGAAGCTTTCTTT. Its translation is CASSIQGVPLNTEAFF.

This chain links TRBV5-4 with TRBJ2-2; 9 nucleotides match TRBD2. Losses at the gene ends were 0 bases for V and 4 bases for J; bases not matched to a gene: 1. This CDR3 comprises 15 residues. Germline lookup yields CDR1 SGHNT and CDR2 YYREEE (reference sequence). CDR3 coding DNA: TGTGCCAGCAGCTTGGGTAGCGGGAGCACCGGGGAGCTGTTTTTT. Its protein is CASSLGSGSTGELFF.

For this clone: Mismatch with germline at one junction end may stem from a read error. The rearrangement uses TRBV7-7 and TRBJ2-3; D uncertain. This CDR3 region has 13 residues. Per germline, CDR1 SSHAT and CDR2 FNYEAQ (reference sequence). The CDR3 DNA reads TGTGCTAGCAGCTTAGCCCCGGCAGATACGCAGTATTTT. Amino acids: CASSLAPADTQYF.